This TCR beta chain came from a study of shared clonotypes between healthy human individuals. CDR3 size: 13 residues. Trimming removed 3 bases at V and 2 bases at J, with 7 bases between. Germline V gene sequence: CDR1 ENHRY, CDR2 SYGVKD. Every donor, a Caucasian adult, lived in Nashville, Tennessee. Note on this clone: Other DNA sequences in this specimen translate into the identical CDR3.

Genomic DNA from each subset was divided evenly over several immunoSEQ plates. TCRdb's copy holds only in-frame clones and misses some; the assay was immunoSEQ multiplex PCR. The sample contains roughly 2.5 million clones, over 85% of which appear only once. Sequences were obtained from naive CD4+ T cells sorted from blood. Regarding subset: CD45RA+ positively selected. V usage is TRBV10-3 and J usage is TRBJ1-2; D unresolved. The receptor's source is a man between 18 and 29 years old in good health. The CDR3 sequence is CAISDSDNYGYTF. The CDR3 DNA is TGTGCCATCAGTGACTCTGACAACTATGGCTACACCTTC.